This TCR beta chain came from a study of cytomegalovirus exposure and HLA in healthy donors (dated by TCRdb to between 2016 and 2019). Background on the whole study: According to a later analysis, the roughly 130 validation repertoires were produced on the same platform as the 666 repertoires of the first cohort. The aim of the study was to test whether cataloging public T cell receptors could identify signatures of past pathogen exposure. In addition to the first cohort of roughly 700 subjects, a separate validation cohort of approximately 110 different subjects was used. To predict cytomegalovirus infection status, the study combined high-throughput TCR immunosequencing, statistical association of individual TCRs with disease status, and machine learning.

Note on this clone: What this receptor recognizes is not known. The input lacks base qualities; no much larger clone sits a single base away.

What the authors observed across the whole study: The validation cohort had no HLA typing available for a later analysis, so co-occurrence within that cohort was assessed over all 130 or so repertoires. A total of fewer than 200 TCR beta chains were listed by the study as associated with cytomegalovirus. In a later analysis, TCRs clustered in the first cohort were found to also tend to co-occur in the roughly 120 validation repertoires, with 94% of cluster scores above 0. The classifier was reported to diagnose cytomegalovirus status with high specificity and sensitivity in both the original and validation cohorts. The authors suggested that the approach could potentially be extended to other disease states and immunological phenotypes. Most TCR sequences were observed very rarely across donors, whereas some public TCRs were present in many individuals. A few of the identified cytomegalovirus-associated TCR beta chains were confirmed in vitro to be specific for cytomegalovirus antigens.

Libraries were made using the immunoSEQ multiplex PCR assay. Concerning the study's data processing: To diagnose cytomegalovirus status from the catalog of TCR beta chain sequences, a statistical classification framework was built. Drawn from immuneACCESS, this table holds only the in-frame rearrangements with V and J called that TCRdb kept. Clones are partly lost; checked studies trace under half to an unresolved V gene and leave the rest unexplained. V and J calls and clone size follow that table, whereas D and trimming were derived from the DNA. The sample yields more than 95,000 clones; 80% to 90% were counted once. The ten largest clones represent about 1.1% of the sample. Separate from the roughly 660-subject first cohort, the validation cohort of over 90 subjects was the group to which the donors belonged. The CDR3 goes from the cysteine to the phenylalanine over 13 residues. Only CDR3 DNA is held: 39 bases, read in frame from base 1. V is clipped by 7 bases and J by 5 bases, and the sequence between their germline boundaries is 12 bases long. Reading the germline V gene gives CDR1 MDHEN and CDR2 SYDVKM.

This TCR was recovered from a woman aged 18-30 years in good health and CMV-seronegative. This chain is built from TRBV28 and TRBJ1-5; there is no confident call for the D gene. The sample comprised PBMCs. The CDR3 reads CASTSRPYQPQHF. The sequenced DNA is TGTGCCAGCACCTCCAGGCCCTATCAGCCCCAGCATTTT.